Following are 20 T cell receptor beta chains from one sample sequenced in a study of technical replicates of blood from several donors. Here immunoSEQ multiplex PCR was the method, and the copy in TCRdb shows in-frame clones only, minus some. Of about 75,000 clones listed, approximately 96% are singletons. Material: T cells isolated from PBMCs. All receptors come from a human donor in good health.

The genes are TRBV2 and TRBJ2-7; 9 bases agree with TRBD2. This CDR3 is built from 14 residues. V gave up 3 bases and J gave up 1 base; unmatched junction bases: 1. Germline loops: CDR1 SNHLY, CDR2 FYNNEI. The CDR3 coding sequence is TGTGCCAGCAGTGAGACTAGCGGTTCCTACGAGCAGTACTTC. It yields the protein CASSETSGSYEQYF.

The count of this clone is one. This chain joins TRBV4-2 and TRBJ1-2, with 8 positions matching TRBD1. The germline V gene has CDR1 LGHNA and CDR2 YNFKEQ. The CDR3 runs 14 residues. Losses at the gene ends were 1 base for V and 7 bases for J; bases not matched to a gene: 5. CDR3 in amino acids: CASSQAGGEGGYTF. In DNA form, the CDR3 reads TGTGCCAGCAGCCAAGCAGGGGGCGAGGGTGGCTACACCTTC.

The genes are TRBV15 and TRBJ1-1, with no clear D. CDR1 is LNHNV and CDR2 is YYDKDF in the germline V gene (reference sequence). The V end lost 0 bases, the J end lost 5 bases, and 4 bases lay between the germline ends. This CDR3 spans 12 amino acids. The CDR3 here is CATSRDLTEAFF. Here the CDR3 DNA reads TGTGCCACCAGCAGAGATCTAACTGAAGCTTTCTTT.

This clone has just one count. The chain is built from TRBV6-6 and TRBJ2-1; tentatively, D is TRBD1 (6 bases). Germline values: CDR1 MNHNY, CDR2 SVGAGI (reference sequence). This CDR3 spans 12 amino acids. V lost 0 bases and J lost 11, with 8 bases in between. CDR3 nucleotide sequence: TGTGCCAGCAGTTACTCCGGGACAAAGCAGTTCTTC. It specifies CASSYSGTKQFF.

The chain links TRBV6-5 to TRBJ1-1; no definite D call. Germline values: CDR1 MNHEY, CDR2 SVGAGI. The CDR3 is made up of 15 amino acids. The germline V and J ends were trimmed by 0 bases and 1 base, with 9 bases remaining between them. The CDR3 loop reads CASSYSAGWNTEAFF. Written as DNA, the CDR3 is TGTGCCAGCAGTTACTCGGCTGGCTGGAACACTGAAGCTTTCTTT.

CDR3 nucleotide sequence: TGTGCCAGCAGCGCTAGCGGGAGGGCTGACTACAATGAGCAGTTCTTC. Translation gives CASSASGRADYNEQFF. The J gene is TRBJ2-1, the V gene TRBV9; TRBD2 aligns across 12 bases. The V segment lost 3 bases and the J segment 3 bases; nucleotides outside the gene matches: 4. The CDR3 has 16 residues. The germline V gene encodes CDR1 SGDLS and CDR2 YYNGEE.

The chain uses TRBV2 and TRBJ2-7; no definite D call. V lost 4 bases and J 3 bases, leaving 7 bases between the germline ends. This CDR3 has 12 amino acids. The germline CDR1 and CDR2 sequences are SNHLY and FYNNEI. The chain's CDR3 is CASSGDFYEQYF. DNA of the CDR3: TGTGCCAGCAGTGGCGATTTCTACGAGCAGTACTTC.

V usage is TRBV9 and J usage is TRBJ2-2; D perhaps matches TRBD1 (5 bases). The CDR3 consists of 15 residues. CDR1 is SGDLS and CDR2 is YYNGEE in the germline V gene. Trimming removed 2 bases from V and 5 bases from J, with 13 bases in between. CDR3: CASSVIGQITGELFF. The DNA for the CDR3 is TGTGCCAGCAGCGTTATCGGACAAATAACCGGGGAGCTGTTTTTT.

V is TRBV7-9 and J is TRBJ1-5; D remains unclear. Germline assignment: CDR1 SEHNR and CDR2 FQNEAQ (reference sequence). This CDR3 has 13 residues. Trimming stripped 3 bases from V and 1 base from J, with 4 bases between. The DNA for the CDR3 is TGTGCCAGCAGCTTCGGGAGCAATCAGCCCCAGCATTTT. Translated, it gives CASSFGSNQPQHF.

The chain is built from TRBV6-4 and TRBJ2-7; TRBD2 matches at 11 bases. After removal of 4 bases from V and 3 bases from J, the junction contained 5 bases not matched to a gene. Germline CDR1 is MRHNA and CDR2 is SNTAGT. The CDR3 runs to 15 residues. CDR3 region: CASSVLAGALYEQYF. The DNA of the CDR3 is TGTGCCAGCAGTGTACTAGCGGGAGCCCTCTACGAGCAGTACTTC.

CDR3 amino acids: CASSRQTSGIDEQFF. CDR3 nucleotide sequence: TGTGCCAGCAGTCGTCAGACTAGCGGGATTGATGAGCAGTTCTTC. This sequence joins TRBV6-1 and TRBJ2-1; 11 bases align to TRBD2. CDR3 size: 15 residues. Germline values: CDR1 MNHNS, CDR2 SASEGT. Losses at the gene ends were 5 bases for V and 8 bases for J; bases not matched to a gene: 8.

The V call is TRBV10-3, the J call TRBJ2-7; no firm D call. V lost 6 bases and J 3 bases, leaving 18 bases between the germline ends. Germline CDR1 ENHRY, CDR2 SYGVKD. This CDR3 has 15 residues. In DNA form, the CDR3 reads TGTGCCATCAGCGCCCTAACAGTCTCCTTCTACGAGCAGTACTTC. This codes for CAISALTVSFYEQYF.

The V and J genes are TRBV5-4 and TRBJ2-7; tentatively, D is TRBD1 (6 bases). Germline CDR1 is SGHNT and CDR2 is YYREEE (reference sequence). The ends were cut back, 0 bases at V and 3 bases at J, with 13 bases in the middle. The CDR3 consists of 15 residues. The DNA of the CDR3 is TGTGCCAGCAGCTTGGAGGCAGGGGAACTCTACGAGCAGTACTTC. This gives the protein CASSLEAGELYEQYF.

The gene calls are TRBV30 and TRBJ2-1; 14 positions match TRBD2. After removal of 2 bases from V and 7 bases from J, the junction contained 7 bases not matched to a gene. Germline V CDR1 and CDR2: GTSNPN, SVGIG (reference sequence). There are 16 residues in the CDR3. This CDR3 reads CAWSRTSGRNSNEQFF. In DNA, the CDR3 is TGTGCCTGGAGTAGGACTAGCGGGAGGAACAGTAATGAGCAGTTCTTC.

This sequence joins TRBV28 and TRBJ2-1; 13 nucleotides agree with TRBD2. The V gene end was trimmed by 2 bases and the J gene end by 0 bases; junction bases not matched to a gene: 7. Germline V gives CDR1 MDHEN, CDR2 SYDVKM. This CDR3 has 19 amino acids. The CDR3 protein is CASSLGTSGILLSYNEQFF. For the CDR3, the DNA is TGTGCCAGCAGTTTAGGGACTAGCGGGATATTGCTCTCCTACAATGAGCAGTTCTTC.

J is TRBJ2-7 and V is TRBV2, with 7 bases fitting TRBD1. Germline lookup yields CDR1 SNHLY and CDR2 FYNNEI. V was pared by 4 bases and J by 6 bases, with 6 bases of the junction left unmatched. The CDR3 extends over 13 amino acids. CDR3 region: CASSGTGALEQYF. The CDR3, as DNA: TGTGCCAGCAGTGGGACAGGAGCTCTCGAGCAGTACTTC.

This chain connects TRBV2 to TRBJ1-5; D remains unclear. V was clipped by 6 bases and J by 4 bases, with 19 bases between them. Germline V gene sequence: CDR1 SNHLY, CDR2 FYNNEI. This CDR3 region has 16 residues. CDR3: CASSAPSSPSNQPQHF. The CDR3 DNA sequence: TGTGCCAGCAGCGCCCCCTCGAGTCCTTCGAATCAGCCCCAGCATTTT.

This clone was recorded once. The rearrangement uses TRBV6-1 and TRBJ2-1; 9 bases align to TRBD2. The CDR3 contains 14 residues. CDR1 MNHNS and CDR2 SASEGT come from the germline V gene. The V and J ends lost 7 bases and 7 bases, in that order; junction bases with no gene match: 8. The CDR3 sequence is CASIRRAGGNEQFF. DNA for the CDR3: TGTGCCAGCATAAGGCGAGCGGGGGGAAATGAGCAGTTCTTC.

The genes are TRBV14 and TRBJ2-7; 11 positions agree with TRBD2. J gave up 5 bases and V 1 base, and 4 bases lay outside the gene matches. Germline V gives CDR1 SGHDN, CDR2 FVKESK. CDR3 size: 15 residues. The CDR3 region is CASSQGSGRADEQYF. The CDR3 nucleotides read TGTGCCAGCAGCCAAGGTAGCGGGAGGGCGGACGAGCAGTACTTC.

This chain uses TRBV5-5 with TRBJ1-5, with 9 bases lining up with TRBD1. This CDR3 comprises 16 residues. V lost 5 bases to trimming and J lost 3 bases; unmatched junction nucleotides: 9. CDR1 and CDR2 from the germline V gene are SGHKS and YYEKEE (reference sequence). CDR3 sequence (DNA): TGTGCCAGCAGTTGGGGTGGACAGGGGAACAATCAGCCCCAGCATTTT. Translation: CASSWGGQGNNQPQHF. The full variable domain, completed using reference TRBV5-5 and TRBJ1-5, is DAGVTQSPTHLIKTRGQQVTLRCSPISGHKSVSWYQQVLGQGPQFIFQYYEKEERGRGNFPDRFSARQFPNYSSELNVNALLLGDSALYLCASSWGGQGNNQPQHFGDGTRLSIL.